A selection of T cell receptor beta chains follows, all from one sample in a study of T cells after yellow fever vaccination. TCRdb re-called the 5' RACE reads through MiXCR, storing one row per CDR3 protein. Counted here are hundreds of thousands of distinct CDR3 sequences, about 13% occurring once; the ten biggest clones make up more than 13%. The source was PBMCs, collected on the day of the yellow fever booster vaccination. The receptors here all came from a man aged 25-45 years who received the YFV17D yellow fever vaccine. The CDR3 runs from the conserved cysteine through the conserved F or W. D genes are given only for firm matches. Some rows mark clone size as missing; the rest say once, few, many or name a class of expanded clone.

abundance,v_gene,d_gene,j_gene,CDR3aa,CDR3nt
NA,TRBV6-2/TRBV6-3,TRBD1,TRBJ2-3,CASSPQGESTDTQYF,TGTGCCAGCAGTCCCCAGGGGGAGAGCACAGATACGCAGTATTTT
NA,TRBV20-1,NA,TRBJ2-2,CSARDGGQGTGELFF,TGCAGTGCTAGAGATGGGGGGCAAGGCACCGGGGAGCTGTTTTTT
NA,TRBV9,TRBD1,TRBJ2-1,CASSEERGPAYNEQFF,TGTGCCAGCAGCGAAGAGAGGGGGCCGGCCTACAATGAGCAGTTCTTC
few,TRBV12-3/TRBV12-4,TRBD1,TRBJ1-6,CASRDGQGNSPLHF,TGTGCCAGCAGGGACGGACAGGGAAATTCACCCCTCCACTTT
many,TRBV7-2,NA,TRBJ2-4,CASSTMPGPSQYF,TGTGCCAGCAGTACAATGCCGGGACCCTCCCAGTACTTC
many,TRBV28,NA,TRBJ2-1,CASSLGVGEQFF,TGTGCCAGCAGTTTGGGGGTAGGCGAGCAGTTCTTC
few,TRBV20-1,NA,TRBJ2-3,CSAPRSADTQYF,TGCAGTGCTCCCCGATCGGCAGATACGCAGTATTTT
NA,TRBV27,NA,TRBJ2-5,CASRTGRDQETQYF,TGTGCCAGCAGAACAGGACGGGACCAAGAGACCCAGTACTTC
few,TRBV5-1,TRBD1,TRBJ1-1,CASSLGAGQGNTEAFF,TGCGCCAGCAGCTTGGGCGCGGGACAGGGTAACACTGAAGCTTTCTTT
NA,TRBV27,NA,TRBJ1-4,CASSLLYSNTEKLFF,TGTGCCAGCAGTTTGCTATACAGCAATACGGAAAAACTGTTTTTT
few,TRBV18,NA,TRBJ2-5,CASSPLNREETQYF,TGTGCCAGCTCACCATTGAATAGGGAGGAGACCCAGTACTTC
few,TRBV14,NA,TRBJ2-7,CASSQGTGPTEYLEQYF,TGTGCCAGCAGCCAAGGAACTGGGCCCACCGAGTATCTCGAGCAGTACTTC
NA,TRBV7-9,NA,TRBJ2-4,CASSLASRSGRNIQYF,TGTGCCAGCAGCTTAGCTAGCAGGAGCGGTCGAAACATTCAGTACTTC
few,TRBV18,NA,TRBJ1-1,CASSHNGGAGVTEAFF,TGTGCCAGCTCACACAATGGGGGGGCCGGCGTCACTGAAGCTTTCTTT
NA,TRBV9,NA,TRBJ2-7,CASSVDGRSPYEQYF,TGTGCCAGCAGCGTAGATGGCCGGTCCCCCTACGAGCAGTACTTC
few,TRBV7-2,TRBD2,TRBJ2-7,CASSLASGRASEQYF,TGTGCCAGCAGCTTAGCGAGCGGGAGGGCCTCCGAGCAGTACTTC
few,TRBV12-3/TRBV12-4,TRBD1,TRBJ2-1,CASSAFQGAKEQFF,TGTGCCAGCAGTGCCTTTCAGGGGGCAAAGGAGCAGTTCTTC
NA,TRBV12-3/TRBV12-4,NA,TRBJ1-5,CASSFRQDLGPQHF,TGTGCCAGCAGTTTCCGCCAGGACCTGGGGCCCCAGCATTTT
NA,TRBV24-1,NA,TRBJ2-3,CATSDFGGTDTQYF,TGTGCCACCAGTGATTTTGGCGGCACAGATACGCAGTATTTT
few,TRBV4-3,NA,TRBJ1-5,CASSQEWQANQPQHF,TGCGCCAGCAGCCAAGAGTGGCAGGCCAATCAGCCCCAGCATTTT
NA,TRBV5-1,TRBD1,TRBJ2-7,CASRVRDRASGEQYF,TGCGCCAGCAGAGTCAGGGACAGAGCAAGTGGCGAGCAGTACTTC
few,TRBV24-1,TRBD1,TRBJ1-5,CATSDWTGGNQPQHF,TGTGCCACCAGTGACTGGACAGGGGGCAATCAGCCCCAGCATTTT
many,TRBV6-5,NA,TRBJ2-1,CASTRYNEQFF,TGTGCCAGCACCCGTTACAATGAGCAGTTCTTC
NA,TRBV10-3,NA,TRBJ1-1,CAISDGGHRGTEAFF,TGTGCCATCAGTGATGGGGGACACCGGGGCACTGAAGCTTTCTTT
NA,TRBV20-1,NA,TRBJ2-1,CSASAGNYNEQFF,TGCAGTGCTTCAGCGGGTAACTACAATGAGCAGTTCTTC
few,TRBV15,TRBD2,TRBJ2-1,CATSRTGGAGDSYNEQFF,TGTGCCACCAGCCGGACGGGCGGAGCGGGAGACTCCTACAATGAGCAGTTCTTC
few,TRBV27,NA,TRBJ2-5,CASSPRDGQYQETQYF,TGTGCCAGCAGTCCGCGGGACGGCCAGTACCAAGAGACCCAGTACTTC
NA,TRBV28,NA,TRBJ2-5,CASSLPTGLGTQYF,TGTGCCAGCAGTTTACCTACAGGCTTGGGGACCCAGTACTTC
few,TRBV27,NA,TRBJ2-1,CASSPGAGVLNEQFF,TGTGCCAGCAGTCCTGGCGCAGGGGTCCTCAATGAGCAGTTCTTC
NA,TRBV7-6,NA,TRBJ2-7,CASSLGPGYYEQYF,TGTGCCAGCAGCCTAGGACCGGGCTACTACGAGCAGTACTTC
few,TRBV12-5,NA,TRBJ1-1,CASTSGQSPLGTEAFF,TGTGCTTCCACCAGCGGGCAATCCCCCCTGGGAACTGAAGCTTTCTTT
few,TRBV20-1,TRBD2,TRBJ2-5,CSAKVPAGGETQYF,TGCAGTGCTAAAGTCCCAGCGGGAGGAGAGACCCAGTACTTC
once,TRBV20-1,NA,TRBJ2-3,CSARKSGSTDTQYF,TGCAGTGCTAGAAAATCGGGTAGCACAGATACGCAGTATTTT
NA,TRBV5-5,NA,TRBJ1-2,CASSLAARGDGYTF,TGTGCCAGCAGCTTGGCCGCCAGGGGCGATGGCTACACCTTC
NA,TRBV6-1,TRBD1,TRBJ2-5,CATYRDRAETQYF,TGTGCCACCTACCGGGACAGGGCTGAGACCCAGTACTTC
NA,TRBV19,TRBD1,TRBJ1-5,CASSGGTGSVQPQHF,TGTGCCAGTAGTGGGGGGACAGGGAGCGTTCAGCCCCAGCATTTT
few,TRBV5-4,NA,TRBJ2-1,CASSPHRGGQYNEQFF,TGTGCCAGCAGCCCGCACCGTGGGGGTCAATACAATGAGCAGTTCTTC
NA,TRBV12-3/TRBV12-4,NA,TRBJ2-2,CASSRLTGELFF,TGTGCCAGCAGCCGACTCACCGGGGAGCTGTTTTTT